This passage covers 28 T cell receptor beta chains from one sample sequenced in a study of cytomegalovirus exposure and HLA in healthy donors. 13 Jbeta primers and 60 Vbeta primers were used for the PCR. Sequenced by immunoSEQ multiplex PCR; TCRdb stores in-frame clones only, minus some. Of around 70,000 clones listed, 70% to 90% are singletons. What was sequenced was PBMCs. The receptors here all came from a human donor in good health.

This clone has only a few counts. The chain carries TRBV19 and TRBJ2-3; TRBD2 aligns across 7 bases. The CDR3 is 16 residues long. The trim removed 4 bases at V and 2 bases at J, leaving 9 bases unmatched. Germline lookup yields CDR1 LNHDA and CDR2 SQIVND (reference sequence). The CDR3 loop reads CASSNPMTSTTDTQYF. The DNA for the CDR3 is TGTGCCAGTAGTAACCCGATGACTAGCACCACAGATACGCAGTATTTT.

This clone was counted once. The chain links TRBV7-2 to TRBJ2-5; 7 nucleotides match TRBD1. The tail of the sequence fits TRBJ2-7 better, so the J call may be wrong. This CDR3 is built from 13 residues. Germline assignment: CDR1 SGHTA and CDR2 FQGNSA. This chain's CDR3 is CASSLYRGYEQYF. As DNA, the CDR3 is TGTGCCAGCAGCCTTTACAGGGGCTACGAGCAGTACTTC.

CDR3 in DNA: TGTGCATGCGGGACGGTCTTCGGGGCCAACGTCCTGACTTTC. Amino acid sequence: CACGTVFGANVLTF. The gene calls are TRBV28 and TRBJ2-6; possible D gene TRBD2, 6 bases. This CDR3 has 14 residues. Germline values: CDR1 MDHEN, CDR2 SYDVKM.

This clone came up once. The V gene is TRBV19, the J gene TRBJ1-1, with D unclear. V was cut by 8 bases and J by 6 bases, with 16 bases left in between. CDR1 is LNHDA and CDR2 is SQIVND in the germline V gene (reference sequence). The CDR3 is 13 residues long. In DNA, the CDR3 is TGTGCCAGTTCTCCTACGAGGATGGCTGAAGCTTTCTTT. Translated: CASSPTRMAEAFF.

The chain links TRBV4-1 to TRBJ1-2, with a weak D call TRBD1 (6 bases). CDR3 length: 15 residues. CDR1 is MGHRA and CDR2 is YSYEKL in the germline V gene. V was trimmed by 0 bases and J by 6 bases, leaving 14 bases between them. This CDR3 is CASSQDPQGVDGYTF. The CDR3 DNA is TGCGCCAGCAGCCAAGACCCACAGGGAGTAGATGGCTACACCTTC.

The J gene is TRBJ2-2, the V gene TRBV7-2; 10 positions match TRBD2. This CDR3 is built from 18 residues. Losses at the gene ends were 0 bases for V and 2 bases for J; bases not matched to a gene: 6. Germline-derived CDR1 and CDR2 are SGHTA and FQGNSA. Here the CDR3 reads CASSLAPLAGVNTGELFF. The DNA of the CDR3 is TGTGCCAGCAGCTTAGCGCCCCTAGCGGGGGTAAACACCGGGGAGCTGTTTTTT.

This CDR3 is CASSLTTSAAETQYF. CDR3 coding DNA: TGTGCCAGCAGCCTGACGACTAGCGCGGCGGAGACCCAGTACTTC. The chain is built from TRBV7-8 and TRBJ2-5; 8 nucleotides align to TRBD2. The CDR3 loop spans 15 amino acids. CDR1 and CDR2 from the germline V gene are SGHVS and FQNEAQ. The ends lost 5 bases at V and 5 bases at J; junction bases unmatched: 10. The full variable domain, with the rest looked up from reference TRBV7-8 and TRBJ2-5, is GAGVSQSPRYKVAKRGQDVALRCDPISGHVSLFWYQQALGQGPEFLTYFQNEAQLDKSGLPSDRFFAERPEGSVSTLKIQRTQQEDSAVYLCASSLTTSAAETQYFGPGTRLLVL.

The CDR3 reads CASRQGQNTEAFF. Written as DNA, the CDR3 is TGTGCCAGCAGACAAGGACAGAACACTGAAGCTTTCTTT. This chain joins TRBV2 and TRBJ1-1, with D possibly matching TRBD1 (5 bases). From germline, CDR1 is SNHLY and CDR2 FYNNEI. The CDR3 is 13 amino acids. The V end lost 6 bases, the J end lost 1 base, and 9 bases lay between the germline ends. Looking up the rest from reference TRBV2 and TRBJ1-1 gives the full variable domain: EPEVTQTPSHQVTQMGQEVILRCVPISNHLYFYWYRQILGQKVEFLVSFYNNEISEKSEIFDDQFSVERPDGSNFTLKIRSTKLEDSAMYFCASRQGQNTEAFFGQGTRLTVV.

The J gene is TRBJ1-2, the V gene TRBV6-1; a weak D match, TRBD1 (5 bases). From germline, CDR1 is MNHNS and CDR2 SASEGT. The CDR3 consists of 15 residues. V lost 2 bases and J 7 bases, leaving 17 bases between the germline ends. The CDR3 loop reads CASSERAGLPSGYTF. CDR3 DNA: TGTGCCAGCAGTGAACGGGCGGGACTCCCGTCTGGCTACACCTTC.

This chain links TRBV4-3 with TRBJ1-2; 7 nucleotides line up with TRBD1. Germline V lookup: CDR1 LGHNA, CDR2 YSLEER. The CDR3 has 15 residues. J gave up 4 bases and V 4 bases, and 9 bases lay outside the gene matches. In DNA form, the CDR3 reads TGCGCCAGCAGCCGAGATATGACAGGGACCTATGGCTACACCTTC. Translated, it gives CASSRDMTGTYGYTF.

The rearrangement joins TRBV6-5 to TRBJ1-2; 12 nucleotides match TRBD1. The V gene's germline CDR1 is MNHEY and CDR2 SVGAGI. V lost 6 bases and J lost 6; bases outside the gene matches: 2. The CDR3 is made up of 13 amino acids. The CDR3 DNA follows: TGTGCCAGCAGCCGGGACAGGGGGCATGGCTACACCTTC. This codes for CASSRDRGHGYTF.

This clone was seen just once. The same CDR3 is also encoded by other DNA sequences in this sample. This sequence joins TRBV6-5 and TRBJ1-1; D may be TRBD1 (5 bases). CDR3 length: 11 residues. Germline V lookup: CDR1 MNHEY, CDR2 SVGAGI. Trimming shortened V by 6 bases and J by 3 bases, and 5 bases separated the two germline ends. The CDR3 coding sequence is TGTGCCAGCAGCAGGGACACTGAAGCTTTCTTT. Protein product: CASSRDTEAFF.

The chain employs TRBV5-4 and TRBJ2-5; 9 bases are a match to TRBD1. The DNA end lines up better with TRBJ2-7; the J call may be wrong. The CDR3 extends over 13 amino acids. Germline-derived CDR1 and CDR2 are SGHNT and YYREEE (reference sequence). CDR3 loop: CASSMDRGYEQYF. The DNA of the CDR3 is TGTGCCAGCAGCATGGACAGGGGCTACGAGCAGTACTTC.

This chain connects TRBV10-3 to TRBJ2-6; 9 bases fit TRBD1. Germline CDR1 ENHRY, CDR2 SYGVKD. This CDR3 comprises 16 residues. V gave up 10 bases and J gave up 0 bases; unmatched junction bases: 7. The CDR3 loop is CATRDRVISGANVLTF. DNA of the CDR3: TGTGCCACCAGGGACAGGGTTATCTCTGGGGCCAACGTCCTGACTTTC.

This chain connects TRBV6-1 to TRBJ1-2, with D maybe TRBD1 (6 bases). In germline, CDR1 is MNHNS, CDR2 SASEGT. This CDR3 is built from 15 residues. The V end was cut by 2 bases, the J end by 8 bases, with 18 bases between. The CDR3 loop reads CASSELGTLEKGYTF. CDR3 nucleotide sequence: TGTGCCAGCAGTGAACTGGGGACACTTGAGAAGGGCTACACCTTC.

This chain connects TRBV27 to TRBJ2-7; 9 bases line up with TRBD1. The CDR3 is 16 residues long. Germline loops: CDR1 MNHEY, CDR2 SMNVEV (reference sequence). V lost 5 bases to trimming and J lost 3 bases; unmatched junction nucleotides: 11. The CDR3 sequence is CASSKRPTGGIYEQYF. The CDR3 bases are TGTGCCAGCAGTAAACGCCCGACAGGGGGAATCTACGAGCAGTACTTC.

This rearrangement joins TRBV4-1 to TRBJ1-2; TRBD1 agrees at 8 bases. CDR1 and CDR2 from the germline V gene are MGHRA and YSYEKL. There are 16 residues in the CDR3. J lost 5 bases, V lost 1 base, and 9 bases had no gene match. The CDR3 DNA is TGCGCCAGCAGCCAAGGGACAGGGATGGGGAATTATGGCTACACCTTC. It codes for CASSQGTGMGNYGYTF.

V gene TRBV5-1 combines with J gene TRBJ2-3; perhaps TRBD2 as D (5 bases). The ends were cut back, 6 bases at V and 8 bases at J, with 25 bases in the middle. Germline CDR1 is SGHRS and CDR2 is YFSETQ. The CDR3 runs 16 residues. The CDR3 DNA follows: TGCGCCAGCACGCCCGCTGGACTGGGAGCGGTTGGTACGCAGTATTTT. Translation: CASTPAGLGAVGTQYF.

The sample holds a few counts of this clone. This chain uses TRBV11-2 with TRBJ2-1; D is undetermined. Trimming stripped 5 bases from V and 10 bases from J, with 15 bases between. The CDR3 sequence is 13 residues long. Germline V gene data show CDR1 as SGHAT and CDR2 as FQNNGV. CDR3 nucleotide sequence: TGTGCCAGCAGCACAGACCGGCGAAAGGAGCAGTTCTTC. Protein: CASSTDRRKEQFF.

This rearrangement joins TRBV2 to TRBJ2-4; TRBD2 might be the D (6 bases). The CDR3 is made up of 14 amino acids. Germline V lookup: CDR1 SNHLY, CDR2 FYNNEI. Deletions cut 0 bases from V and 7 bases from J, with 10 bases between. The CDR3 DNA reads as TGTGCCAGCAGTGAAGCGGGGGGAATGAACATTCAGTACTTC. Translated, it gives CASSEAGGMNIQYF.

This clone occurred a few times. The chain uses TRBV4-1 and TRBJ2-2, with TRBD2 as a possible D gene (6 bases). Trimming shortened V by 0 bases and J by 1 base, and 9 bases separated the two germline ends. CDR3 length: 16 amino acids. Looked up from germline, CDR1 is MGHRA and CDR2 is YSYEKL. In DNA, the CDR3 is TGCGCCAGCAGCCAAGACTCAGCGGGGAACACCGGGGAGCTGTTTTTT. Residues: CASSQDSAGNTGELFF.

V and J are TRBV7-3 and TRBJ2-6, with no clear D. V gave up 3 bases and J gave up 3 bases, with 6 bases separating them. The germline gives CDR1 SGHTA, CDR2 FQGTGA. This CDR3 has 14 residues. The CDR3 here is CASSFSNGANVLTF. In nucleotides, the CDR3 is TGTGCCAGCAGCTTTAGTAATGGGGCCAACGTCCTGACTTTC.

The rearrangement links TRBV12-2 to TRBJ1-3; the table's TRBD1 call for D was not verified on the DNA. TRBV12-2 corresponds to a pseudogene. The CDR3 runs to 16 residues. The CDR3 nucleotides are TGTGCAAGTCGCTTAGAGTTGACAAGGGGTAGAAACACCATATATTTT. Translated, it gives CASRLELTRGRNTIYF.

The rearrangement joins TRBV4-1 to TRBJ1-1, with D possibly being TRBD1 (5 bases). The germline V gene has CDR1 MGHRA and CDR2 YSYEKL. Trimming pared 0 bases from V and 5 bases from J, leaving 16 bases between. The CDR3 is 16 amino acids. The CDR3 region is CASSQDGAGVRTEAFF. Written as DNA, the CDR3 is TGCGCCAGCAGCCAAGATGGGGCGGGGGTAAGGACTGAAGCTTTCTTT.

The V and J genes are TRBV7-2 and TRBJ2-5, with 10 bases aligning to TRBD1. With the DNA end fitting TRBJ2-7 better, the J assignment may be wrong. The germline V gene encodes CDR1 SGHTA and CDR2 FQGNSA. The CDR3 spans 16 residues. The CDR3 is CASSPETTGGTYEQYF. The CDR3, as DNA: TGTGCCAGCAGCCCAGAGACGACAGGGGGCACCTACGAGCAGTACTTC.

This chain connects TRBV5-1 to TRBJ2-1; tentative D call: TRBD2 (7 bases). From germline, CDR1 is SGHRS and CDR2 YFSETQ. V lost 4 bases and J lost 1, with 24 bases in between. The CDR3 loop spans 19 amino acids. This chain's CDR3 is CASSRDTSRLARSYNEQFF. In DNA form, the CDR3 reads TGCGCCAGCAGCAGGGACACATCGCGACTAGCCCGTTCCTACAATGAGCAGTTCTTC.

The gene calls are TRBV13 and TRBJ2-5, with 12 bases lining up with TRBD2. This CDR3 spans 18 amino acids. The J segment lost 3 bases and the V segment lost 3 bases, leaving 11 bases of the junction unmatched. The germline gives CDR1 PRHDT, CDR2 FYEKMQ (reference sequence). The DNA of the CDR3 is TGTGCCAGCAGCTTCCGCAGCCGACTAGCGGGGGAGGAAGAGACCCAGTACTTC. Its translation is CASSFRSRLAGEEETQYF.

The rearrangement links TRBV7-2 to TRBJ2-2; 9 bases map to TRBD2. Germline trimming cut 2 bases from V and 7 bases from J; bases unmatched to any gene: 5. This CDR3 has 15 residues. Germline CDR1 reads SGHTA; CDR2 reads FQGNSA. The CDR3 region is CASSLSRGGRGELFF. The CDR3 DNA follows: TGTGCCAGCAGCTTATCGCGGGGGGGACGCGGGGAGCTGTTTTTT.